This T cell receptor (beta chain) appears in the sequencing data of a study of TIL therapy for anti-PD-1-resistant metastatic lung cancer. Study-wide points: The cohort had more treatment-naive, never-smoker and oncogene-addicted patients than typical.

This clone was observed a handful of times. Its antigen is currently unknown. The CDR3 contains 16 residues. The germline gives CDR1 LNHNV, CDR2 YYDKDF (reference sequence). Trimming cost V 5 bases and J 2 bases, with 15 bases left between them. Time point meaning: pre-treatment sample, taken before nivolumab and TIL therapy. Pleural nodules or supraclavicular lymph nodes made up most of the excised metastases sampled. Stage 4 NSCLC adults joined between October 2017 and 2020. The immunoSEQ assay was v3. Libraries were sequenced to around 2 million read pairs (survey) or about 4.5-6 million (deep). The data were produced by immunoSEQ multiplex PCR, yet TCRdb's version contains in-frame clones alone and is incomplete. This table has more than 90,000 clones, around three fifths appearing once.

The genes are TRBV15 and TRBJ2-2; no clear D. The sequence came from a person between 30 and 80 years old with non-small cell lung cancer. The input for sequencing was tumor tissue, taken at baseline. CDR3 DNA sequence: TGTGCCACCAGCTACTCCCTCGGGCCCAACACCGGGGAGCTGTTTTTT. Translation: CATSYSLGPNTGELFF.